The source of this T cell receptor beta chain is a study of blood T cell repertoires in COVID-19. Trimming took off 5 bases at V and 0 bases at J, with 12 bases between the two ends. The CDR3 contains 15 residues. Germline lookup yields CDR1 SGHTA and CDR2 FQGTGA. Participants' own reports of clinical history determined their cohort assignment. Original processing notes: From reference gene primer amplification, estimates of nucleated cell counts were derived. Clones were sequenced by immunoSEQ multiplex PCR, and TCRdb holds only the in-frame ones, with some missing. V, J and clone size derive from that table, while D and trimming were established from the DNA sequence. The data contain around 300,000 clones, roughly nine tenths of them singletons.

This clonotype originated in a young woman who had recovered from COVID-19. The sequenced material came from PBMCs or T cells enriched from blood (not recorded which). This chain connects TRBV7-3 to TRBJ2-3; the D is unclear. Written as DNA, the CDR3 is TGTGCCAGCAGCATCCTGCCTACTAGCACAGATACGCAGTATTTT. Encoded protein: CASSILPTSTDTQYF.